These 27 T cell receptor beta chains were all obtained from the same sample, sequenced in a study of Ad26.COV2.S vaccination and SARS-CoV-2 variants. The repertoire was sequenced with immunoSEQ multiplex PCR; TCRdb's copy has only in-frame clones and lacks some. This sample carries 300,000 to 400,000 clones, around 86% of them seen once, and the ten largest clones take roughly 3.1%. The treatment is: around 19 received Ad26.COV2.S at low or high dose, single or two shots; about 5 received placebo; per-sample allocation not given. Vaccine and placebo recipients were sampled on day 63 after the first injection. The sample consisted of peripheral blood, taken in a trial of Ad26.COV2.S vaccine versus placebo. The receptors here all came from a person aged 18-65 years who received the Ad26.COV2.S COVID-19 vaccine or a placebo.

This chain connects TRBV25-1 to TRBJ1-2, with 11 bases lining up with TRBD1. From germline, CDR1 is MGHDK and CDR2 SYGVNS. V lost 7 bases to trimming and J lost 3 bases; unmatched junction nucleotides: 4. The length of the CDR3 is 14 residues. The CDR3 spells CASTGQGEYYGYTF. CDR3 DNA sequence: TGTGCCAGCACGGGACAGGGGGAGTACTATGGCTACACCTTC.

The chain has TRBV6-5 and TRBJ1-5, with D possibly matching TRBD1 (6 bases). This CDR3 region has 15 residues. Germline CDR1 is MNHEY and CDR2 is SVGAGI. The V gene lost 6 bases and the J gene lost 0 bases, with 12 bases spanning the gap. The CDR3 reads CASSAGHYSNQPQHF. The CDR3 coding sequence is TGTGCCAGCAGCGCGGGACACTATAGCAATCAGCCCCAGCATTTT.

With respect to this clone: The sample holds other DNA sequences that translate to the same CDR3. The J gene is TRBJ2-7, the V gene TRBV7-9; D might be TRBD1 (5 bases). V was cut by 5 bases and J by 4 bases, with 6 bases left in between. CDR1 is SEHNR and CDR2 is FQNEAQ in the germline V gene (reference sequence). The CDR3 length is 11 residues. The CDR3 spells CASSPGYEQYF. DNA for the CDR3: TGTGCCAGCAGCCCAGGGTACGAGCAGTACTTC.

The chain is built from TRBV6-5 and TRBJ2-5; D is perhaps TRBD1 (5 bases). V was trimmed by 8 bases and J by 1 base, leaving 11 bases between them. The germline V gene encodes CDR1 MNHEY and CDR2 SVGAGI. The CDR3 loop spans 13 amino acids. The CDR3 nucleotides are TGTGCCAGCGAGACAGCGACCCAAGAGACCCAGTACTTC. Translation: CASETATQETQYF.

The chain has TRBV11-2 and TRBJ1-1; TRBD1 is a possible D gene (5 bases). V was clipped by 7 bases and J by 1 base, with 13 bases between them. The germline V gene encodes CDR1 SGHAT and CDR2 FQNNGV. CDR3 length: 14 amino acids. CDR3 nucleotide sequence: TGTGCCAGCATTAGGGGACGGTCGAACACTGAAGCTTTCTTT. This codes for CASIRGRSNTEAFF.

The rearrangement uses TRBV30 and TRBJ2-2; D not resolved. Per the germline V gene, CDR1 is GTSNPN and CDR2 is SVGIG (reference sequence). This CDR3 has 14 amino acids. V dropped 2 bases and J dropped 4 bases, with 11 bases sitting between them. CDR3 coding DNA: TGTGCCTGGAGTCCCGGGCCTGCCACCGGGGAGCTGTTTTTT. It translates to CAWSPGPATGELFF.

V usage is TRBV4-1 and J usage is TRBJ2-7; no firm D call. The germline CDR1 and CDR2 sequences are MGHRA and YSYEKL. The CDR3 consists of 15 residues. V was clipped by 0 bases and J by 2 bases, with 11 bases between them. The CDR3 sequence: CASSQDSTGTYEQYF. The CDR3 region has the DNA TGCGCCAGCAGCCAAGATTCAACGGGTACCTACGAGCAGTACTTC.

The genes are TRBV6-6 and TRBJ1-2, with 7 bases identical to TRBD1. Germline loops: CDR1 MNHNY, CDR2 SVGAGI (reference sequence). The CDR3 loop spans 15 amino acids. The V and J ends lost 6 bases and 3 bases, in that order; junction bases with no gene match: 10. The CDR3 coding sequence is TGTGCCAGCAGCAAGGACAGGAGCCCTTACTATGGCTACACCTTC. Its protein is CASSKDRSPYYGYTF.

The CDR3 region has the DNA TGTGCCAGTAGTATAGATCGAACAAGGGGGTCAGATACGCAGTATTTT. Its protein product is CASSIDRTRGSDTQYF. The chain has TRBV19 and TRBJ2-3; tentatively, D is TRBD1 (6 bases). The germline V gene has CDR1 LNHDA and CDR2 SQIVND (reference sequence). The length of the CDR3 is 16 residues. V lost 0 bases and J lost 4, with 14 bases in between.

The rearrangement links TRBV12-3 or TRBV12-4 to TRBJ2-7; 7 nucleotides line up with TRBD1. The CDR3 length is 13 residues. With 5 bases clipped from V and 5 bases from J, the junction kept 6 bases outside the gene matches. DNA of the CDR3: TGTGCCAGCAGTGGGGACAGCCGAAACGAGCAGTACTTC. Its translation: CASSGDSRNEQYF.

As to this clone: At the DNA level, this CDR3 is encoded by other sequences in the same sample as well. J is TRBJ2-5 and V is TRBV24-1; no firm D call. V was cut by 4 bases and J by 5 bases, with 4 bases left in between. The CDR3 loop spans 11 amino acids. Germline CDR1 is KGHDR and CDR2 is SFDVKD. The CDR3 region is CATSEGETQYF. DNA of the CDR3: TGTGCCACCAGTGAGGGGGAGACCCAGTACTTC.

The gene calls are TRBV11-3 and TRBJ2-1; possible D gene TRBD2, 5 bases. Germline V lookup: CDR1 SGHNT, CDR2 YENEEA. There are 18 residues in the CDR3. Trimming took 6 bases from V and 2 from J, leaving 23 bases between them. In nucleotides, the CDR3 is TGTGCCAGCAGGTGCAGCGGTTGTCGGGTGCTAACCTACAATGAGCAGTTCTTC. It yields the protein CASRCSGCRVLTYNEQFF.

The chain uses TRBV9 and TRBJ1-3; possibly TRBD1 for D (5 bases). V lost 0 bases to trimming and J lost 0 bases, with 7 bases between them. Germline values: CDR1 SGDLS, CDR2 YYNGEE. The CDR3 is 15 residues long. This CDR3 is CASSVGGNSGNTIYF. CDR3 DNA sequence: TGTGCCAGCAGCGTAGGGGGGAACTCTGGAAACACCATATATTTT.

This rearrangement joins TRBV7-2 to TRBJ1-5; perhaps TRBD1 as D (5 bases). With 5 bases removed from V and 3 bases from J, the gap between germline ends came to 8 bases. The CDR3 has 13 residues. The germline V gene has CDR1 SGHTA and CDR2 FQGNSA. The CDR3 bases are TGTGCCAGCAGCGACAGTATCAATCAGCCCCAGCATTTT. It yields the protein CASSDSINQPQHF.

The chain couples TRBV2 to TRBJ2-1, with D perhaps being TRBD1 or TRBD2 (5 bases each). Trimming left V 11 bases short and J 4 bases short, with 15 bases between. Germline V gene lookup returns CDR1 SNHLY and CDR2 FYNNEI. The CDR3 sequence is 13 residues long. The CDR3 here is CAGDPDQYNEQFF. The CDR3 region has the DNA TGTGCCGGGGACCCCGACCAGTACAATGAGCAGTTCTTC.

The V call is TRBV5-1, the J call TRBJ1-4; TRBD1 matches at 9 bases. The CDR3 is 14 residues long. The germline V gene encodes CDR1 SGHRS and CDR2 YFSETQ. V gave up 4 bases and J gave up 11 bases; unmatched junction bases: 9. CDR3 region: CASSLGQGTEKLFF. The CDR3 bases are TGCGCCAGCAGCCTAGGACAGGGGACGGAGAAACTGTTTTTT.

The chain is built from TRBV4-3 and TRBJ2-1; 16 bases map to TRBD2. The CDR3 has 16 amino acids. CDR1 and CDR2 from the germline V gene are LGHNA and YSLEER. J gave up 8 bases and V 3 bases, and 4 bases lay outside the gene matches. The CDR3 spells CASSQGLAGGPDEQFF. DNA for the CDR3: TGCGCCAGCAGCCAGGGACTAGCGGGGGGGCCGGATGAGCAGTTCTTC.

The chain employs TRBV6-2 or TRBV6-3 and TRBJ1-5; D is ambiguous. Germline assignment: CDR1 MNHEY and CDR2 SVGEGT. CDR3 length equals 15 residues. Trimming cost V 6 bases and J 3 bases, with 15 bases left between them. This CDR3 is CASSLTGLANQPQHF. CDR3 bases: TGTGCCAGCAGCCTCACGGGGTTGGCCAATCAGCCCCAGCATTTT.

J is TRBJ1-1 and V is TRBV6-5, with unresolved D. CDR1 is MNHEY, CDR2 SVGAGI, per germline. CDR3 size: 14 residues. Trimming stripped 7 bases from V and 4 bases from J, with 16 bases between. CDR3 residues: CASTTRWGATEAFF. The CDR3 DNA is TGTGCCAGCACCACAAGGTGGGGTGCCACTGAAGCTTTCTTT.

This chain uses TRBV6-2 or TRBV6-3 with TRBJ1-1, with D hard to call. Trimming removed 3 bases from V and 7 bases from J, with 9 bases in between. This CDR3 comprises 12 residues. Germline V CDR1 and CDR2: MNHEY, SVGEGT. In DNA form, the CDR3 reads TGTGCCAGCAGTTATGGGTCGGATGAAGCTTTCTTT. It yields the protein CASSYGSDEAFF.

The chain links TRBV15 to TRBJ2-2, with 7 bases matching TRBD1. The V gene end was trimmed by 3 bases and the J gene end by 2 bases; junction bases not matched to a gene: 9. The germline gives CDR1 LNHNV, CDR2 YYDKDF (reference sequence). The CDR3 runs to 17 residues. CDR3 sequence reads: CATSSPRRGLNTGELFF. The CDR3 DNA reads as TGTGCCACCAGCAGCCCCCGAAGGGGGCTAAACACCGGGGAGCTGTTTTTT.

V and J are TRBV3-1 (or the pseudogene TRBV3-2) and TRBJ2-7; 7 nucleotides align to TRBD1. There are 16 residues in the CDR3. CDR1 is LGHDT, CDR2 YNNKEL, per germline (reference sequence). J lost 5 bases, V lost 4 bases, and 14 bases had no gene match. The CDR3 sequence is CASSRDGQALGDEQYF. CDR3 DNA: TGTGCCAGCAGCCGGGATGGACAGGCGCTAGGTGACGAGCAGTACTTC.

V and J are TRBV6-2 or TRBV6-3 and TRBJ2-3, with 8 bases lining up with TRBD2. CDR3 length: 15 amino acids. V was clipped by 4 bases and J by 6 bases; unmatched bases: 9. Germline V gene lookup returns CDR1 MNHEY and CDR2 SVGEGT. For the CDR3, the DNA is TGTGCCAGCAGTTCCTACGGGGGGGCCTTGGATACGCAGTATTTT. Translating it yields CASSSYGGALDTQYF.

This sequence joins TRBV9 and TRBJ2-2, with D tentatively TRBD2 (7 bases). Germline lookup yields CDR1 SGDLS and CDR2 YYNGEE. The CDR3 length is 16 residues. V lost 0 bases to trimming and J lost 1 base, with 10 bases between them. CDR3 DNA sequence: TGTGCCAGCAGCGTAGCGCGGGGGCGGAACACCGGGGAGCTGTTTTTT. This sequence encodes CASSVARGRNTGELFF.

This chain joins TRBV28 and TRBJ1-6; TRBD1 agrees at 8 bases. The length of the CDR3 is 15 residues. Germline V CDR1 and CDR2: MDHEN, SYDVKM. Germline trimming cut 4 bases from V and 2 bases from J; bases unmatched to any gene: 1. As DNA, the CDR3 is TGTGCCAGCAGTTCGACAGGGGCCTATAATTCACCCCTCCACTTT. The encoded protein is CASSSTGAYNSPLHF.

The V call is TRBV2, the J call TRBJ2-3; D gene uncertain. The CDR3 is made up of 12 amino acids. V lost 0 bases, J lost 6 bases, and 4 bases lay in between. Per the germline V gene, CDR1 is SNHLY and CDR2 is FYNNEI. The CDR3 DNA reads as TGTGCCAGCAGTGAAGCGGGGGATACGCAGTATTTT. This encodes CASSEAGDTQYF.

The chain joins TRBV9 to TRBJ1-2; maybe TRBD1 (6 bases). Per germline, CDR1 SGDLS and CDR2 YYNGEE. Between the trimmed V and J ends, which lost 1 base and 1 base, there was a span of 23 bases. The CDR3 is 19 residues long. The CDR3 DNA sequence: TGTGCCAGCAGCGTATCGGGGATGCTTGGGGGCGAGGTTAACTATGGCTACACCTTC. This translates into CASSVSGMLGGEVNYGYTF.